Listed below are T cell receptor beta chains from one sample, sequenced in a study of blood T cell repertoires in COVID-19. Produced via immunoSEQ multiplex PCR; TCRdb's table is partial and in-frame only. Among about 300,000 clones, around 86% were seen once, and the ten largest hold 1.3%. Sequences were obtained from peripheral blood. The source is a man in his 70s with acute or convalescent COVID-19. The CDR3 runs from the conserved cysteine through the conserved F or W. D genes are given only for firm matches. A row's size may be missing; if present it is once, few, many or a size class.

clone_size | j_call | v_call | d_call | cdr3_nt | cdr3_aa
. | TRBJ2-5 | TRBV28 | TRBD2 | TGTGCCAGCAGGCCGGGAGGGGCGGGGCAAGAGACCCAGTACTTC | CASRPGGAGQETQYF
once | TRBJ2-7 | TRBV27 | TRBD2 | TGTGCCAGCAGATCAAACTCGGTTCCAGCGGGAGTGTACGAGCAGTACTTC | CASRSNSVPAGVYEQYF
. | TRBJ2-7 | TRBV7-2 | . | TGTGCCAGTAGGGTTCAGGGGTCCTACGAGCAGTACTTC | CASRVQGSYEQYF
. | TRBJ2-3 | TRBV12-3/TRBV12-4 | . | TGTGCCAGCAGCGGACTATTGGGTACGCAGTATTTT | CASSGLLGTQYF
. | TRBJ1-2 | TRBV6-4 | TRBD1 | TGTGCCAGCAGTGAACACAGGGGGTGGGGTGGCTACACCTTC | CASSEHRGWGGYTF
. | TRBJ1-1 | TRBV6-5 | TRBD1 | TGTGCCAGCAGACGCGACAGGGGATTCACTGAAGCTTTCTTT | CASRRDRGFTEAFF
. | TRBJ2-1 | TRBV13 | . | TGTGCCAGCAGCTTAGGACTTTACGAGCAGTTCTTC | CASSLGLYEQFF
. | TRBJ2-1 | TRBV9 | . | TGTGCCAGCAGCGGAGGGGGCAATGAGCAGTTCTTC | CASSGGGNEQFF
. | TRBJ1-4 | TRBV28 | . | TGTGCCAGCACCTCCCGCGGGGGGCTTTTCGAAAAACTGTTTTTT | CASTSRGGLFEKLFF
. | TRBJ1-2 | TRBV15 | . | TGTGCCACCAGCAGAGACCGAGAAACTAGTCGGGGCTACACCTTC | CATSRDRETSRGYTF
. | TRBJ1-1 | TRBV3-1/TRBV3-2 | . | TGTGCCAGCAGCCACCTGACATCCGAAGCTTTCTTT | CASSHLTSEAFF
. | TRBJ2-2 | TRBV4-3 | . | TGCGCCAGCAGCCAAGCCGGGAACACCGGGGAGCTGTTTTTT | CASSQAGNTGELFF
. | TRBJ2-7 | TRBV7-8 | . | TGTGCCAGCAGCGCCCTGTCAGTTCCCTACGAGCAGTACTTC | CASSALSVPYEQYF
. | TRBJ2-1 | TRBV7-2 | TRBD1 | TGTGCCACCGCCCGGGACAGTGTCAATGAGCAGTTCTTC | CATARDSVNEQFF
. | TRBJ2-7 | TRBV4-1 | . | TGCGCCAGCAGCCAAGAGGGGCACAGCTCCTACGAGCAGTACTTC | CASSQEGHSSYEQYF
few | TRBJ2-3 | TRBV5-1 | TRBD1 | TGCGCCAGCAGCTTGGCTCCAGGGGGAAGAGATACGCAGTATTTT | CASSLAPGGRDTQYF
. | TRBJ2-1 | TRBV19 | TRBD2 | TGTGCCAGTAGACCTAGCGGGAGGGGTGAGCAGTTCTTC | CASRPSGRGEQFF
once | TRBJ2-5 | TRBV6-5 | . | TGTGCCAGCAGTCCTAGCGCCGCCTGGGAGACCCAGTACTTC | CASSPSAAWETQYF
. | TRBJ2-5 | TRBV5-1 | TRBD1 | TGCGCCAGCAGCGCAGGACAGGGGACCCAGTACTTC | CASSAGQGTQYF
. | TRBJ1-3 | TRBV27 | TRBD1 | TGTGCCAGCAGTCCCCGGACAGGGTACGGAAACACCATATATTTT | CASSPRTGYGNTIYF
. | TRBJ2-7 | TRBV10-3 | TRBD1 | TGTGCCATCAAGCCGGGACAGGGGACGGACGAGCAGTACTTC | CAIKPGQGTDEQYF
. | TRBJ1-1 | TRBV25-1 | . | TGTGCCAGCAGCCAATCCGGGAGATGGGCTTTCTTT | CASSQSGRWAFF
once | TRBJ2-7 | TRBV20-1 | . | TGCAGTGCTGCGGAACTCAGGGGCATGGACTTC | CSAAELRGMDF
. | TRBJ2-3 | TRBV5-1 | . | TGCGCCAGCAGCTTGCCAGGTCAGGCAGATACGCAGTATTTT | CASSLPGQADTQYF
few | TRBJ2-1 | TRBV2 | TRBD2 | TGTGCCACCTGGGGGGAGGGCCTCAATGAGCAGTTCTTC | CATWGEGLNEQFF
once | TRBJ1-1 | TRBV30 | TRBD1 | TGTGCCTGGAGTTTCGGGGACAGAGACACTGAAGCTTTCTTT | CAWSFGDRDTEAFF
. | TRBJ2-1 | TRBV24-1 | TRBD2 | TGTGCCACCAGTGGCCTCGGGACTAGCGGGGCCAATGAGCAGTTCTTC | CATSGLGTSGANEQFF
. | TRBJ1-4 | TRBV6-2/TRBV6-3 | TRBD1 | TGTGCCAGCAGCCATCGCCGGGACAGGGTTGAAAAACTGTTTTTT | CASSHRRDRVEKLFF
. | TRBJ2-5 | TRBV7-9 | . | TGTGCCAGCAGCTCGGGAGCGAGGCCCTTACAAGAGACCCAGTACTTC | CASSSGARPLQETQYF
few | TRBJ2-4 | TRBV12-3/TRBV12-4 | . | TGTGCCAGCAGCTCCGGCAGGGCCCGTCTTCAGTACTTC | CASSSGRARLQYF
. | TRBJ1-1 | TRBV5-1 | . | TGCGCCAGCAGCTTGGAGACTTCAGGGACTGAAGCTTTCTTT | CASSLETSGTEAFF
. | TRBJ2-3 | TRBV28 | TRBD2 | TGTGCCAGCAGTTTTAGCGGGAGTCTTTCAGATACGCAGTATTTT | CASSFSGSLSDTQYF
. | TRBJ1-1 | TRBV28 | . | TGTGCCAGCAGTTCAGTAGGGGGGGGCACTGAAGCTTTCTTT | CASSSVGGGTEAFF
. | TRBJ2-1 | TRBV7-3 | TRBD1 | TGTGCCAGCAGCTTAAGGGCAGGGGGTAACTACAATGAGCAGTTCTTC | CASSLRAGGNYNEQFF
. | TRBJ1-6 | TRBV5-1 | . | TGCGCCAGCAGCCCGAGAGGGATTAATTCACCCCTCCACTTT | CASSPRGINSPLHF
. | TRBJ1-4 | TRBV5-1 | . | TGCGCCAGCAGTCGTATCGGGAGGGGGGCTAATGAAAAACTGTTTTTT | CASSRIGRGANEKLFF
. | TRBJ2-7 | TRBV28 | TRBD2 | TGTGCCAGCAGCCGGGGGGGGACTTCCTACGAGCAGTACTTC | CASSRGGTSYEQYF
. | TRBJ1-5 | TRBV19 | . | TGTGCCAGTTCACAGATATCAATATTTAATCAGCCCCAGCATTTT | CASSQISIFNQPQHF
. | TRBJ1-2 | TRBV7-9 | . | TGTGCCAGCAGCCCACAGGGACAAAACTATGGCTACACCTTC | CASSPQGQNYGYTF
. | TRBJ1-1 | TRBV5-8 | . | TGTGCCAGCAGCTTGGACAGTTACTTTGAAGCTTTCTTT | CASSLDSYFEAFF
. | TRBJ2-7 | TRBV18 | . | TGTGCCAGCTCACCCGGCCGGGAGCGGCGCGAGCAGTACTTC | CASSPGRERREQYF
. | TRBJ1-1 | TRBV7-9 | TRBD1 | TGTGCCAGCAGCTGGGGGACAGGGGCGAACACTGAAGCTTTCTTT | CASSWGTGANTEAFF
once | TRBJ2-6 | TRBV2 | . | TGTGCCAGCAGTGGGCGGAACTCTGGGGCCAACGTCCTGACTTTC | CASSGRNSGANVLTF
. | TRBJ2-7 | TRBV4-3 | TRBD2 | TGCGCCAGCAGCCAAGCAACTAGCGGCTCCTACGAGCAGTACTTC | CASSQATSGSYEQYF
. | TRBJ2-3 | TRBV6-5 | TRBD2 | TGTGCCAGCAGTAGAAGACTAGCGGGAGTAGATACGCAGTATTTT | CASSRRLAGVDTQYF
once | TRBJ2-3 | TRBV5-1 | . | TGCGCCAGCAGCGGAAGTGGCGGAACAGATACGCAGTATTTT | CASSGSGGTDTQYF
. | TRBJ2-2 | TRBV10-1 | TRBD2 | TGCGCCAGCAGCCAGGAAGGGACTAGCGACACCGGGGAGCTGTTTTTT | CASSQEGTSDTGELFF
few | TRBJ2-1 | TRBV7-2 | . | TGTGCCAGCAGCTCACCGCCGAGCGATGAGCAGTTCTTC | CASSSPPSDEQFF
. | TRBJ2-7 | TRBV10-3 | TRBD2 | TGTGCCAGCCGACTAGCGGGAGATGGGTCCTACGAGCAGTACTTC | CASRLAGDGSYEQYF